The clone carrying this T cell receptor beta chain was seen a handful of times. This sample was taken from a study of response to subunit inactivated influenza vaccine. The germline CDR1 and CDR2 sequences are DFQATT and SNEGSKA (reference sequence). V was cut by 6 bases and J by 2 bases, with 14 bases left in between. The CDR3 extends over 13 amino acids. TCRdb called the RT-PCR reads again in MiXCR, with one record for every CDR3 protein. The data contain some 520,000 distinct CDR3 sequences, approximately 15% of them singletons. The chain has TRBV20-1 and TRBJ2-7; D unclear. The source material was CD4+ T cells sorted from PBMCs, sampled 23 months after vaccination. The TCR comes from a man aged 45 to 70 who received an inactivated influenza vaccine. DNA for the CDR3: TGCAGTGCCGAGTTGGGGTTAGCCTACGAGCAGTACTTC. Protein product: CSAELGLAYEQYF.